This TCR beta chain appears in the sequencing data of a study of cytomegalovirus exposure and HLA in healthy donors. Points from the study as a whole: Diagnosis of cytomegalovirus status made by the classifier reportedly showed high specificity and sensitivity. The authors listed approximately 160 TCR beta chains as cytomegalovirus-associated. CMV antigen specificity was confirmed in vitro for a few CMV-associated chains.

Sequenced by immunoSEQ multiplex PCR; TCRdb stores in-frame clones only, minus some. The data show hundreds of thousands of clones, 85% to 90% seen once. A word on this clone: Its antigen is currently unknown.

This TCR was recovered from a man younger than 35 in good health and CMV-seronegative. The sequenced sample was PBMCs.

DNA of the CDR3: TGCGCCAGCTTAGCGGTGCCTAGCACAGATACGCAGTATTTT. Protein sequence: CASLAVPSTDTQYF. The chain links TRBV5-1 to TRBJ2-3; weak D call: TRBD2 (6 bases). Deletions cut 7 bases from V and 0 bases from J, with 12 bases between. Germline CDR1 and CDR2: SGHRS and YFSETQ. The CDR3 extends over 14 amino acids. Variable domain in full (rest from reference TRBV5-1 and TRBJ2-3): KAGVTQTPRYLIKTRGQQVTLSCSPISGHRSVSWYQQTPGQGLQFLFEYFSETQRNKGNFPGRFSGRQFSNSRSEMNVSTLELGDSALYLCASLAVPSTDTQYFGPGTRLTVL.